The 19 T cell receptor beta chains below were found in one sample sequenced in a study of blood T cell repertoires in COVID-19. Profiled with immunoSEQ multiplex PCR; TCRdb holds only in-frame clones, not every one. The sample consists of around 200,000 clones, 80% to 90% of them appearing once. The sample consisted of peripheral blood. The receptors stem from a man aged 30-40 years with acute or convalescent COVID-19.

This clone showed up just once. V gene TRBV29-1 combines with J gene TRBJ2-5; 12 nucleotides align to TRBD2. The CDR3 is made up of 12 amino acids. Per germline, CDR1 SQVTM and CDR2 ANQGSEA. V lost 6 bases and J lost 4; bases outside the gene matches: 0. DNA of the CDR3: TGCAGCGTGGGACTAGCGGGAGAGACCCAGTACTTC. Residues: CSVGLAGETQYF.

CDR3 sequence (DNA): TGTGCCAGCAGCGGAACAGGGAATAATGAAAAACTGTTTTTT. It specifies CASSGTGNNEKLFF. The V call is TRBV4-2, the J call TRBJ1-4; weak D call: TRBD1 (6 bases). Deletions cut 5 bases from V and 4 bases from J, with 11 bases between. The length of the CDR3 is 14 residues. Germline V gives CDR1 LGHNA, CDR2 YNFKEQ.

The chain joins TRBV2 to TRBJ2-4; possible D gene TRBD1, 5 bases. V was shortened by 7 bases and J by 5 bases, with 12 bases between the two germline ends. Germline values: CDR1 SNHLY, CDR2 FYNNEI. CDR3 length equals 13 residues. CDR3 loop: CASNIDSENIQYF. DNA for the CDR3: TGTGCCAGCAATATAGACAGTGAAAACATTCAGTACTTC.

The rearrangement uses TRBV2 and TRBJ2-1; 9 positions match TRBD2. CDR1 is SNHLY, CDR2 FYNNEI, per germline. J lost 4 bases, V lost 6 bases, and 4 bases had no gene match. This CDR3 comprises 14 residues. DNA for the CDR3: TGTGCCAGCAGCCCAGGACTAGCGTACAATGAGCAGTTCTTC. This gives the protein CASSPGLAYNEQFF.

V and J are TRBV7-8 and TRBJ1-5; possibly TRBD1 for D (6 bases). CDR1 SGHVS and CDR2 FQNEAQ come from the germline V gene. The CDR3 extends over 15 amino acids. V lost 5 bases and J lost 3, with 14 bases in between. DNA of the CDR3: TGTGCCAGCAGCCCTCCGGGACACGTCAATCAGCCCCAGCATTTT. Amino acid sequence: CASSPPGHVNQPQHF.

The rearrangement uses TRBV27 and TRBJ2-2, with 11 positions matching TRBD1. The CDR3 runs 16 residues. V gave up 7 bases and J gave up 0 bases; unmatched junction bases: 4. Germline V CDR1 and CDR2: MNHEY, SMNVEV (reference sequence). As DNA, the CDR3 is TGTGCCAGCAACCCGGGACAGGGGGCGAACACCGGGGAGCTGTTTTTT. It encodes CASNPGQGANTGELFF.

V and J are TRBV7-2 and TRBJ1-6; D call uncertain. Trimming stripped 4 bases from V and 4 bases from J, with 8 bases between. CDR3 size: 14 residues. CDR1 and CDR2 from the germline V gene are SGHTA and FQGNSA. The CDR3 reads CASSSVGYNSPLHF. The CDR3 coding sequence is TGTGCCAGCAGCTCCGTCGGTTATAATTCACCCCTCCACTTT.

The V and J genes are TRBV19 and TRBJ1-5, with TRBD1 matching over 7 bases. J lost 4 bases, V lost 3 bases, and 9 bases had no gene match. Per germline, CDR1 LNHDA and CDR2 SQIVND (reference sequence). The CDR3 is 16 amino acids. The CDR3 loop is CASSIKGAVGNQPQHF. For the CDR3, the DNA is TGTGCCAGTAGTATCAAGGGGGCGGTTGGGAATCAGCCCCAGCATTTT.

This rearrangement joins TRBV27 to TRBJ1-1, with D possibly being TRBD1 (6 bases). V lost 6 bases and J 1 base, leaving 12 bases between the germline ends. Germline CDR1 reads MNHEY; CDR2 reads SMNVEV (reference sequence). This CDR3 contains 14 residues. The CDR3: CASRTAQGNTEAFF. Here the CDR3 DNA reads TGTGCCAGCAGGACTGCACAGGGGAACACTGAAGCTTTCTTT.

This clone was seen a handful of times. The rearrangement joins TRBV4-1 to TRBJ1-5, with TRBD1 matching 7 bases. Germline values: CDR1 MGHRA, CDR2 YSYEKL. V shed 3 bases and J 2 bases; nucleotides not matched to a gene: 10. The CDR3 is 17 amino acids. The CDR3 region is CASSQLSGTDGNQPQHF. CDR3 bases: TGCGCCAGCAGCCAGTTATCCGGGACAGACGGCAATCAGCCCCAGCATTTT.

The gene calls are TRBV19 and TRBJ2-2; tentatively, D is TRBD1 (5 bases). The ends were cut back, 3 bases at V and 6 bases at J, with 14 bases in the middle. Germline CDR1 LNHDA, CDR2 SQIVND (reference sequence). CDR3 length: 15 residues. CDR3 in amino acids: CASSISARAPGELFF. The CDR3 DNA reads TGTGCCAGTAGTATTTCGGCCAGGGCGCCCGGGGAGCTGTTTTTT. The variable domain in full, with the rest retrieved from reference TRBV19 and TRBJ2-2, is DGGITQSPKYLFRKEGQNVTLSCEQNLNHDAMYWYRQDPGQGLRLIYYSQIVNDFQKGDIAEGYSVSREKKESFPLTVTSAQKNPTAFYLCASSISARAPGELFFGEGSRLTVL.

The V call is TRBV27, the J call TRBJ2-3; perhaps TRBD1 as D (6 bases). The CDR3 covers 15 residues. The ends were cut back, 5 bases at V and 0 bases at J, with 12 bases in the middle. Germline CDR1 and CDR2: MNHEY and SMNVEV (reference sequence). CDR3 nucleotides: TGTGCCAGCAGTCCAGGACAGAAGAGCACAGATACGCAGTATTTT. This sequence encodes CASSPGQKSTDTQYF.

The CDR3 region is CASRGQIYGYTF. CDR3 nucleotides: TGTGCCAGCAGGGGACAGATCTATGGCTACACCTTC. This chain joins TRBV28 and TRBJ1-2; 7 bases are shared with TRBD1. Trimming cost V 6 bases and J 4 bases; bases outside gene matches: 2. Germline V gene sequence: CDR1 MDHEN, CDR2 SYDVKM. This CDR3 spans 12 amino acids.

This rearrangement joins TRBV27 to TRBJ1-1, with D possibly being TRBD1 (5 bases). The CDR3 runs 17 residues. The germline V gene has CDR1 MNHEY and CDR2 SMNVEV (reference sequence). V gave up 5 bases and J gave up 2 bases, with 21 bases separating them. The CDR3: CASSKNSRGAGNTEAFF. In nucleotides, the CDR3 is TGTGCCAGCAGTAAGAACTCCCGGGGCGCGGGAAACACTGAAGCTTTCTTT.

This sequence joins TRBV2 and TRBJ1-5, with D perhaps TRBD1 (5 bases). The germline CDR1 and CDR2 sequences are SNHLY and FYNNEI. The CDR3 runs to 15 residues. V lost 7 bases to trimming and J lost 1 base, with 14 bases between them. The CDR3 DNA reads as TGTGCCAGCACCCTTTCGGGGGTAAGCAATCAGCCCCAGCATTTT. Translated, it gives CASTLSGVSNQPQHF. The entire variable domain, with the rest obtained from reference TRBV2 and TRBJ1-5, is as follows: EPEVTQTPSHQVTQMGQEVILRCVPISNHLYFYWYRQILGQKVEFLVSFYNNEISEKSEIFDDQFSVERPDGSNFTLKIRSTKLEDSAMYFCASTLSGVSNQPQHFGDGTRLSIL.

The chain links TRBV7-9 to TRBJ2-1; D not resolved. This CDR3 spans 13 amino acids. V gave up 1 base and J gave up 7 bases, with 8 bases separating them. Germline CDR1 reads SEHNR; CDR2 reads FQNEAQ (reference sequence). CDR3 nucleotide sequence: TGTGCCAGCAGCTTAGTTTCGCGGAATGAGCAGTTCTTC. This codes for CASSLVSRNEQFF.

The rearrangement joins TRBV27 to TRBJ2-4, with D possibly matching TRBD2 (5 bases). The CDR3 runs to 17 residues. With 4 bases removed from V and 0 bases from J, the gap between germline ends came to 16 bases. Germline loops: CDR1 MNHEY, CDR2 SMNVEV (reference sequence). This chain's CDR3 is CASSSPSLGLAKNIQYF. CDR3 in DNA: TGTGCCAGCAGTTCCCCCTCGCTCGGACTAGCCAAAAACATTCAGTACTTC.

This clone has only one observation. This chain uses TRBV6-4 with TRBJ2-3; D ambiguous. Germline CDR1 MRHNA, CDR2 SNTAGT. The V and J ends lost 9 bases and 7 bases respectively, with 5 bases between them. The CDR3 extends over 9 amino acids. As DNA, the CDR3 is TGTGCCAGAACTAATACGCAGTATTTT. Translated: CARTNTQYF.

V and J are TRBV5-8 and TRBJ2-5, with a possible D match to TRBD1 (5 bases). Germline V gene lookup returns CDR1 SGHTS and CDR2 YDEGEE. CDR3 size: 15 residues. Trimming left V 2 bases short and J 0 bases short, with 11 bases between. CDR3 protein: CASSLTGANQETQYF. The CDR3 DNA reads as TGTGCCAGCAGCTTAACAGGCGCAAACCAAGAGACCCAGTACTTC.